Listed below are T cell receptor beta chains from one sample, sequenced in a study of CD8+CD57+ T cells in acquired aplastic anemia. One entry per CDR3 protein, called by TCRdb with MiXCR from the reads. The profile shows just over 450,000 distinct CDR3 sequences, approximately 33% of them singletons. Material: sorted CD4+, CD8+, or CD8+CD57+ T cells (not recorded which) from PBMCs. These receptor sequences come from a human donor with aplastic anemia. Both conserved end residues are part of each CDR3. D genes are given only for firm matches. Some rows have no size entry. The others give once, few or many, or a class for an expanded clone.

.	TRBV15	TRBD2	TRBJ2-5	14	CATSRAGEVETQYF	TGTGCCACGTCACGAGCGGGAGAGGTAGAGACCCAGTACTTC
.	TRBV9	TRBD1	TRBJ2-7	16	CASSVSPGGQGYEQYF	TGTGCCAGCAGCGTTTCGCCGGGGGGACAGGGATACGAGCAGTACTTC
once	TRBV10-3	TRBD1	TRBJ1-2	14	CAISESADRGGYTF	TGTGCCATCAGTGAGTCAGCTGACAGGGGTGGCTACACCTTC
.	TRBV5-6	.	TRBJ1-5	14	CASGWAGVRQPQHF	TGTGCCAGCGGCTGGGCAGGGGTTAGGCAGCCCCAGCATTTT
few	TRBV9	.	TRBJ2-5	16	CASSVDPQGGGETQYF	TGTGCCAGCAGCGTAGATCCCCAGGGTGGCGGAGAGACCCAGTACTTC
.	TRBV10-3	TRBD1	TRBJ1-1	13	CAISNRGRNEAFF	TGTGCCATCAGTAACAGGGGGAGGAATGAAGCTTTCTTT
few	TRBV13	TRBD1	TRBJ1-1	14	CASSSRDRNTEAFF	TGTGCCAGCAGCTCGAGGGACAGGAACACTGAAGCTTTCTTT
.	TRBV10-3	TRBD1	TRBJ1-2	14	CAILPGTGNDGYTF	TGTGCCATCCTCCCCGGGACAGGGAACGATGGCTACACCTTC
many	TRBV20-1	.	TRBJ1-5	11	CSARYHQPQHF	TGCAGTGCTAGGTATCATCAGCCCCAGCATTTT
.	TRBV5-1	.	TRBJ1-2	17	CASSFRGPMVENYGYTF	TGCGCCAGCAGCTTCCGGGGACCGATGGTAGAAAACTATGGCTACACCTTC
many	TRBV19	.	TRBJ1-1	14	CASSEQGSRTEAFF	TGTGCCAGTAGTGAACAGGGATCGAGAACTGAAGCTTTCTTT
many	TRBV25-1	.	TRBJ2-1	11	CASSEADEQFF	TGTGCCAGCAGTGAGGCGGATGAGCAGTTCTTC
many	TRBV7-3	TRBD2	TRBJ2-5	14	CASSLTSSGGTQYF	TGTGCCAGCAGCTTAACGTCTAGCGGGGGGACCCAGTACTTC
once	TRBV3-1	TRBD1	TRBJ1-5	15	CASSQGTGTNQPQHF	TGTGCCAGCAGCCAAGGGACAGGAACCAATCAGCCCCAGCATTTT
.	TRBV11-2	.	TRBJ1-5	16	CASSLGPQGRNQPQHF	TGTGCCAGCAGCCTAGGACCTCAGGGTCGCAATCAGCCCCAGCATTTT
few	TRBV2	TRBD1	TRBJ1-2	12	CASSGQGNGYTF	TGTGCCAGCAGTGGACAGGGGAATGGCTACACCTTC
.	TRBV9	.	TRBJ2-5	14	CASSVATVRETQYF	TGTGCCAGCAGCGTAGCGACAGTGCGAGAGACCCAGTACTTC
.	TRBV24-1	.	TRBJ1-2	13	CASSSGGRNGYIF	TGTGCCAGCAGTTCCGGGGGCCGAAATGGCTACATCTTC
.	TRBV9	TRBD2	TRBJ2-5	15	CASSRLAGEQETQYF	TGTGCCAGCAGCAGACTAGCGGGAGAACAAGAGACCCAGTACTTC
many	TRBV20-1	.	TRBJ2-7	13	CSARAGSSYEQYF	TGCAGTGCTAGAGCGGGGAGTTCCTACGAGCAGTACTTC
once	TRBV19	.	TRBJ2-2	14	CASSPGAGAGELFF	TGTGCCAGTAGCCCGGGGGCAGGCGCCGGGGAGCTGTTTTTT
few	TRBV4-3	.	TRBJ1-6	15	CASSQETVREQTLHF	TGCGCCAGCAGCCAAGAAACGGTCAGGGAACAAACCCTCCACTTT
many	TRBV7-9	TRBD2	TRBJ2-7	14	CASSLRGGPREQYF	TGTGCCAGCAGCCTCCGGGGGGGGCCTCGCGAGCAGTACTTC
.	TRBV3-1	.	TRBJ2-3	14	CASSRARTADTQYF	TGTGCCAGCAGCCGCGCCCGGACGGCAGATACGCAGTATTTT
many	TRBV15	TRBD2	TRBJ2-1	16	CATSVRTGTSVNEQFF	TGTGCCACCAGCGTCAGAACCGGGACTAGCGTGAATGAGCAGTTCTTC
few	TRBV20-1	.	TRBJ1-4	11	CSASDYEKLFF	TGCAGTGCTAGTGATTATGAAAAACTGTTTTTT
.	TRBV2	.	TRBJ2-7	15	CASSPLGDVSYEQYF	TGTGCCAGCTCACCACTTGGGGATGTAAGCTACGAGCAGTACTTC
.	TRBV7-2	.	TRBJ1-3	15	CASSSPQGSGNTIYF	TGTGCCAGCAGCTCCCCACAGGGTTCTGGAAACACCATATATTTT
many	TRBV6-1	.	TRBJ1-2	14	CASSKPGQSDGYTF	TGTGCCAGCAGTAAACCAGGACAGAGTGATGGCTACACCTTC
many	TRBV7-3	.	TRBJ1-6	15	CASSPTSRGDSPLHF	TGTGCCAGCAGCCCAACGTCCCGTGGAGATTCACCCCTCCACTTT
.	TRBV7-3	.	TRBJ1-2	9	CASSLDGGF	TGTGCCAGCAGCTTAGACGGGGGCTTC
few	TRBV15	.	TRBJ2-5	12	CATSGWRETQYF	TGTGCCACCAGCGGCTGGAGAGAGACCCAGTACTTC
.	TRBV10-3	TRBD1	TRBJ2-7	14	CAIGPGQGAYEQYF	TGTGCCATAGGTCCGGGACAGGGGGCCTACGAGCAGTACTTC
many	TRBV29-1	TRBD1	TRBJ2-5	13	CSVGTGTQETQYF	TGCAGCGTAGGGACAGGGACGCAAGAGACCCAGTACTTC
.	TRBV15	TRBD1	TRBJ2-5	15	CATSRDRGQVGTQYF	TGTGCCACCAGCAGAGATAGGGGACAGGTTGGGACCCAGTACTTC
.	TRBV9	TRBD1	TRBJ1-4	16	CASSPRQGQTNEKLFF	TGTGCCAGCAGCCCGAGGCAGGGACAGACTAATGAAAAACTGTTTTTT
.	TRBV7-7	.	TRBJ2-1	14	CASSFLGSYNEQFF	TGTGCTAGCAGCTTTCTGGGGTCCTACAATGAGCAGTTCTTC
many	TRBV25-1	.	TRBJ2-7	14	CASSESLAFHEQYF	TGTGCCAGCAGTGAATCCTTAGCATTCCACGAGCAGTACTTC
many	TRBV12-3/TRBV12-4	TRBD1	TRBJ1-6	14	CASSQGTGISPLHF	TGTGCCAGCAGCCAGGGGACAGGGATTTCACCCCTCCACTTT
.	TRBV6-1	.	TRBJ2-7	14	CASSEIGGGGEQYF	TGTGCCAGCAGTGAAATCGGGGGTGGTGGCGAGCAGTACTTC
many	TRBV10-3	.	TRBJ1-4	11	CAISGDEKLFF	TGTGCCATCAGTGGAGACGAAAAACTGTTTTTT
.	TRBV5-1	.	TRBJ1-1	15	CASSFNRPSNTEAFF	TGCGCCAGCAGCTTCAACCGGCCTTCAAACACTGAAGCTTTCTTT
.	TRBV3-1	.	TRBJ1-1	13	CASSQRSNTEAFF	TGTGCCAGCAGCCAAAGGTCCAACACTGAAGCTTTCTTT
many	TRBV4-3	.	TRBJ1-6	15	CASSQATGRGSPLHF	TGCGCCAGCAGCCAGGCAACCGGCAGAGGTTCACCCCTCCACTTT
many	TRBV9	.	TRBJ1-2	16	CASSVALAGEQYGYTF	TGTGCCAGCAGCGTAGCTCTGGCTGGGGAACAGTATGGCTACACCTTC
many	TRBV20-1	TRBD1	TRBJ2-7	15	CSARVPGQGPYEQYF	TGCAGTGCGAGGGTACCGGGACAGGGACCCTACGAGCAGTACTTC
few	TRBV2	TRBD1	TRBJ1-2	12	CASGQGRYGYTF	TGTGCCAGCGGACAGGGGCGCTATGGCTACACCTTC
few	TRBV7-9	.	TRBJ1-2	13	CASSHQANYGYTF	TGTGCCAGCAGCCACCAAGCTAACTATGGCTACACCTTC
few	TRBV5-6	.	TRBJ2-7	13	CASSFEVSYEQYF	TGTGCCAGCAGCTTCGAAGTCTCCTACGAGCAGTACTTC
.	TRBV6-1	.	TRBJ1-4	11	CASSRGEKLFF	TGTGCCAGCAGTAGGGGGGAAAAACTGTTTTTT
.	TRBV7-2	.	TRBJ1-5	14	CAGSLAGRRQPQHF	TGTGCCGGCAGCTTAGCGGGACGAAGGCAGCCCCAGCATTTT
many	TRBV10-2	.	TRBJ2-5	13	CASSVSGEETQYF	TGCGCCAGCAGTGTTTCAGGGGAAGAGACCCAGTACTTC
few	TRBV12-3/TRBV12-4	.	TRBJ1-1	14	CASRRDGMNTEAFF	TGTGCCAGCAGGCGCGACGGAATGAACACTGAAGCTTTCTTT
.	TRBV29-1	.	TRBJ2-7	12	CSVYRRTREQYF	TGCAGCGTTTACAGGAGGACGCGGGAGCAGTACTTC
.	TRBV20-1	TRBD1	TRBJ1-1	14	CSASSGTVDTEAFF	TGCAGTGCTAGCTCCGGGACAGTGGACACTGAAGCTTTCTTT
many	TRBV9	TRBD1	TRBJ1-2	14	CASSVAAQGNGYTF	TGTGCCAGCAGCGTAGCCGCACAGGGGAATGGCTACACCTTC
many	TRBV2	.	TRBJ2-6	15	CASWGPGAGANVLTF	TGTGCCAGCTGGGGGCCGGGGGCTGGGGCCAACGTCCTGACTTTC